The clone carrying this TCR beta chain appeared a single time. These data are taken from a study of blood T cell repertoires in COVID-19. Study summary: The study drew acute and convalescent COVID-19 samples from the United States, Italy and Spain.

Clones were read by immunoSEQ multiplex PCR, and TCRdb kept only the in-frame ones, dropping some. This sample has 200,000 to 250,000 clones; 84% occur once, and the top ten carry over 6.5%. CDR3 length equals 14 residues. V lost 3 bases to trimming and J lost 2 bases, with 14 bases between them. Germline lookup yields CDR1 DFQATT and CDR2 SNEGSKA (reference sequence). Sequencing was done on a sample of peripheral blood. This sequence originates from a woman over 75 with COVID-19, enrolled during active disease. The V gene is TRBV20-1, the J gene TRBJ2-7, with D unclear. The CDR3, as DNA: TGCAGTGCTAGTGGCGCCCGATCCCCCTACGAGCAGTACTTC. Its translation: CSASGARSPYEQYF.